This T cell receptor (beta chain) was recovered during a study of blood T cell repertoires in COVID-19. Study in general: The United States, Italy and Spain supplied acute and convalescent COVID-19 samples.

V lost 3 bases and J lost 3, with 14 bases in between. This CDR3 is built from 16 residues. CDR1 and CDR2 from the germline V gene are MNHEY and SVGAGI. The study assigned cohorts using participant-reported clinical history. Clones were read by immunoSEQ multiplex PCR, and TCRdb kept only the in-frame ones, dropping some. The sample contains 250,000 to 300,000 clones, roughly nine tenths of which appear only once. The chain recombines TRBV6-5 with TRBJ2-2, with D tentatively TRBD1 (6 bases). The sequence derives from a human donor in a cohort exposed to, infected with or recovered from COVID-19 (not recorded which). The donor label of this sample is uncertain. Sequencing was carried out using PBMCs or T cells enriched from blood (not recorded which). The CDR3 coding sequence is TGTGCCAGCAGTTATACGCAGGGGTTGGACACCGGGGAGCTGTTTTTT. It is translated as CASSYTQGLDTGELFF.